These 10 T cell receptor beta chains were all obtained from the same sample, sequenced in a study of blood T cells in healthy people across ages. A second 7 to 11 cycle PCR used barcoded and J-beta primers. TCRdb independently ran MiXCR on the 5' RACE reads; one entry per CDR3 protein. Among around 790,000 distinct CDR3 sequences listed, under 45% were seen once. Material: blood. Receptor source: a man in his fifties or sixties in good health.

This chain connects TRBV29-1 to TRBJ2-7, with TRBD2 identical over 9 bases. Trimming removed 3 bases from V and 2 bases from J; junction bases left unmatched: 11. Germline CDR1 reads SQVTM; CDR2 reads ANQGSEA. This CDR3 is 16 amino acids long. The CDR3 loop is CSVDGVAGEDPYEQYF. The CDR3 bases are TGCAGCGTTGACGGGGTAGCGGGAGAAGACCCCTACGAGCAGTACTTC.

The DNA for the CDR3 is TGCAGCGTTTCACCAGTGAGCACTGAAGCTTTCTTT. This gives the protein CSVSPVSTEAFF. The rearrangement uses TRBV29-1 and TRBJ1-1; D is ambiguous. The CDR3 length is 12 residues. Per the germline V gene, CDR1 is SQVTM and CDR2 is ANQGSEA. Trimming stripped 5 bases from V and 4 bases from J, with 11 bases between.

This chain links TRBV6-1 with TRBJ1-1; D might be TRBD1 (5 bases). Germline V CDR1 and CDR2: MNHNS, SASEGT. V dropped 4 bases and J dropped 6 bases, with 24 bases sitting between them. This CDR3 spans 17 amino acids. The CDR3 DNA follows: TGTGCCAGCAGTGGACCCCAAACCCCCTCCTGGGGGGCTGAAGCTTTCTTT. It encodes CASSGPQTPSWGAEAFF.

This chain connects TRBV6-1 to TRBJ1-1; no clear D. Germline V lookup: CDR1 MNHNS, CDR2 SASEGT. The V end was cut by 4 bases, the J end by 6 bases, with 9 bases between. There are 12 residues in the CDR3. As DNA, the CDR3 is TGTGCCAGCAGTGGCGCATTCGCTGAAGCTTTCTTT. This codes for CASSGAFAEAFF.

CDR3 coding DNA: TGTGCCAGCAGCCAAGATACAGGGGGGCAAGAGACCCAGTACTTC. Translating gives CASSQDTGGQETQYF. V gene TRBV3-1 combines with J gene TRBJ2-5; 8 bases are a match to TRBD1. V lost 0 bases and J lost 2; bases outside the gene matches: 2. Germline V gene lookup returns CDR1 LGHDT and CDR2 YNNKEL (reference sequence). This CDR3 contains 15 residues.

Ten or more counts support this clonotype. J is TRBJ2-5 and V is TRBV5-5; D gene uncertain. The ends were cut back, 2 bases at V and 5 bases at J, with 13 bases in the middle. The germline V gene has CDR1 SGHKS and CDR2 YYEKEE (reference sequence). This CDR3 spans 14 amino acids. In DNA form, the CDR3 reads TGTGCCAGCAGCTTTTCCAAGGTGGAGGAGACCCAGTACTTC. This translates into CASSFSKVEETQYF.

J is TRBJ1-5 and V is TRBV24-1, with 9 bases lining up with TRBD1. Per germline, CDR1 KGHDR and CDR2 SFDVKD. V shed 7 bases, J shed 5 bases, and the junction held 5 bases outside the gene matches. The CDR3 is 14 amino acids. The CDR3 bases are TGTGCCACCAGCGCCGGGACAGGGCATCAGCCCCAGCATTTT. Encoded protein: CATSAGTGHQPQHF.

The chain carries TRBV5-1 and TRBJ2-3, with TRBD2 matching 13 bases. Germline V gives CDR1 SGHRS, CDR2 YFSETQ. The ends lost 0 bases at V and 3 bases at J; junction bases unmatched: 13. This CDR3 has 20 residues. CDR3 in DNA: TGCGCCAGCAGCTTGGGACCTACTAGCGGGAGGGCCCTCGGGACAGATACGCAGTATTTT. This sequence encodes CASSLGPTSGRALGTDTQYF. Combining the CDR3 with reference TRBV5-1 and TRBJ2-3 gives the whole variable domain KAGVTQTPRYLIKTRGQQVTLSCSPISGHRSVSWYQQTPGQGLQFLFEYFSETQRNKGNFPGRFSGRQFSNSRSEMNVSTLELGDSALYLCASSLGPTSGRALGTDTQYFGPGTRLTVL.

This clonotype was observed a handful of times. The V and J genes are TRBV18 and TRBJ2-7; D is perhaps TRBD2 (5 bases). From germline, CDR1 is KGHSH and CDR2 LQKENI. Trimming removed 3 bases from V and 0 bases from J, with 9 bases in between. This CDR3 comprises 14 residues. The CDR3 loop reads CASSPPGDSYEQYF. CDR3 coding DNA: TGTGCCAGCTCACCGCCCGGGGACTCCTACGAGCAGTACTTC.

This clonotype appeared a single time. It may be a read error: a sequence one base away is much more abundant. The chain carries TRBV6-2 or TRBV6-3 and TRBJ2-1; D unresolved. The CDR3 is 11 residues long. V lost 10 bases, J lost 7 bases, and 11 bases lay in between. Germline values: CDR1 MNHEY, CDR2 SVGEGT. The CDR3 nucleotides are TGTGCCAACACCATGGCTAATGAGCAGTTCTTC. This encodes CANTMANEQFF.